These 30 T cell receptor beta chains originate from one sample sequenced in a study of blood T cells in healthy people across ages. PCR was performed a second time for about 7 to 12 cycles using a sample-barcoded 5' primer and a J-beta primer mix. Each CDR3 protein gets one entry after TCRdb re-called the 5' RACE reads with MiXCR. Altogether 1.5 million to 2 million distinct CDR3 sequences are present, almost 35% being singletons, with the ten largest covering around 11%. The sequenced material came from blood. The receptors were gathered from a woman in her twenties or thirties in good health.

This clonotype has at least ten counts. The CDR3 region is CASSLSGGTGSYEQYF. In DNA, the CDR3 is TGCGCCAGCAGCCTTTCGGGAGGGACAGGCTCCTACGAGCAGTACTTC. V gene TRBV4-1 combines with J gene TRBJ2-7; either TRBD1 or TRBD2 may fit D (8 bases each). Germline V CDR1 and CDR2: MGHRA, YSYEKL. The CDR3 runs to 16 residues. V gave up 4 bases and J gave up 0 bases, with 16 bases separating them.

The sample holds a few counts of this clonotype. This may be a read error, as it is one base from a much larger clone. CDR3 protein: CSVAWTGVYNEQYF. The CDR3 nucleotides are TGCAGCGTTGCGTGGACAGGGGTCTACAATGAGCAGTACTTC. The V and J genes are TRBV29-1 and TRBJ2-5; 9 bases line up with TRBD1. Germline V gives CDR1 SQVTM, CDR2 ANQGSEA. This CDR3 is built from 14 residues. The J segment lost 11 bases and the V segment lost 4 bases, leaving 14 bases of the junction unmatched.

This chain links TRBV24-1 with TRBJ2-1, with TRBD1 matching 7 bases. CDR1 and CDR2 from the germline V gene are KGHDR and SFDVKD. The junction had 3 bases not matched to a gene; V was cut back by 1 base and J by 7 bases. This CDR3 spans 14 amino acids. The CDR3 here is CATSDFGRGNEQFF. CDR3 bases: TGTGCCACCAGTGATTTTGGCAGGGGGAATGAGCAGTTCTTC.

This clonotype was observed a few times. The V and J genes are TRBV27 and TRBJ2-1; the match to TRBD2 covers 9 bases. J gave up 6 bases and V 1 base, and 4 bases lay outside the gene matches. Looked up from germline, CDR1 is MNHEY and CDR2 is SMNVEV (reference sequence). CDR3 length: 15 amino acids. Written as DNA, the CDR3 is TGTGCCAGCAGTTTATTGCGGGAGGGGGGCAATGAGCAGTTCTTC. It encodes CASSLLREGGNEQFF.

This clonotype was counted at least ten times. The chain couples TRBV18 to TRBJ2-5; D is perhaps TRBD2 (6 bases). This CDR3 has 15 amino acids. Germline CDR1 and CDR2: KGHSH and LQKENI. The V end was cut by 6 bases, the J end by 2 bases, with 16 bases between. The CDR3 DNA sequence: TGTGCCAGCTCTCAGGAGGGACTGATTCAAGAGACCCAGTACTTC. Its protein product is CASSQEGLIQETQYF.

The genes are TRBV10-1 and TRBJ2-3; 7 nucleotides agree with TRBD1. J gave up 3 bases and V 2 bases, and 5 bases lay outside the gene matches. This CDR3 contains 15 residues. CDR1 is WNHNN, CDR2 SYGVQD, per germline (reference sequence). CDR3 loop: CASSEPRQGTDTQYF. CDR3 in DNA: TGCGCCAGCAGTGAGCCCCGACAGGGTACAGATACGCAGTATTTT.

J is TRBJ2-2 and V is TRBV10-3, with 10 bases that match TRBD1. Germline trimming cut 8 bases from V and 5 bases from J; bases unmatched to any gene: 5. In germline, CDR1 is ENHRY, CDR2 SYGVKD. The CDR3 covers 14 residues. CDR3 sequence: CAIGVGQGTGELFF. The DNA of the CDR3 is TGTGCCATCGGTGTGGGACAGGGGACCGGGGAGCTGTTTTTT.

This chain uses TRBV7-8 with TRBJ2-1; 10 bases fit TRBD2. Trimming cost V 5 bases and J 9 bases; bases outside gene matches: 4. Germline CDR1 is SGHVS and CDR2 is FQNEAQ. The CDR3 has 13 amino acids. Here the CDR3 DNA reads TGTGCCAGCAGCCCCATAGCGGGAGGTGAGCAGTTCTTC. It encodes CASSPIAGGEQFF.

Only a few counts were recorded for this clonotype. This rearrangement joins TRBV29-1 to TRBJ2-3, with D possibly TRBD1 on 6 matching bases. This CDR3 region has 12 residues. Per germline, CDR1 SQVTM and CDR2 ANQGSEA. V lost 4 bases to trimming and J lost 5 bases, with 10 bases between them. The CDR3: CSVAGAEDTQYF. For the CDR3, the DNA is TGCAGCGTTGCAGGGGCGGAAGATACGCAGTATTTT.

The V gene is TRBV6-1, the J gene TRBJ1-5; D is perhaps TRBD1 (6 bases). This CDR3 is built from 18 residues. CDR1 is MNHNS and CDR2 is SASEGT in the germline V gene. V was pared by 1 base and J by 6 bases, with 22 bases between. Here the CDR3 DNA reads TGTGCCAGCAGTGAAGTGAGGAGAGTCGGGGGGCTTAGTCAGCCCCAGCATTTT. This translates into CASSEVRRVGGLSQPQHF.

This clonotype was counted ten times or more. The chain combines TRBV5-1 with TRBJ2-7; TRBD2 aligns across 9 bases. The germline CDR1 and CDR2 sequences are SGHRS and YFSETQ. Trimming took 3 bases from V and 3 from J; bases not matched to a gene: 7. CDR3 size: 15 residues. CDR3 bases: TGCGCCAGCAGCTCAGGGACTAGCATTCGCTACGAGCAGTACTTC. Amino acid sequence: CASSSGTSIRYEQYF. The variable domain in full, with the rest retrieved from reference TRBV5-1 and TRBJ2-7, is KAGVTQTPRYLIKTRGQQVTLSCSPISGHRSVSWYQQTPGQGLQFLFEYFSETQRNKGNFPGRFSGRQFSNSRSEMNVSTLELGDSALYLCASSSGTSIRYEQYFGPGTRLTVT.

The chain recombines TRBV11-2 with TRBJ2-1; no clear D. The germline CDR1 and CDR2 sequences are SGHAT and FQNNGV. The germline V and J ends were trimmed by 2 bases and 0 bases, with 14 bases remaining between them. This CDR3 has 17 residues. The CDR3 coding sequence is TGTGCCAGCAGCTTACGCGGCGGCTCAAGCTCCTACAATGAGCAGTTCTTC. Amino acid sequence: CASSLRGGSSSYNEQFF.

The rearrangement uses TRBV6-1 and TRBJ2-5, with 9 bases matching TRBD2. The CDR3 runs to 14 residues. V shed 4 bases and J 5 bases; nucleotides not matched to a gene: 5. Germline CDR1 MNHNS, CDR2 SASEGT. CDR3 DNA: TGTGCCAGCAGTGTGCGGGAGGGCCGGGAGACCCAGTACTTC. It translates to CASSVREGRETQYF.

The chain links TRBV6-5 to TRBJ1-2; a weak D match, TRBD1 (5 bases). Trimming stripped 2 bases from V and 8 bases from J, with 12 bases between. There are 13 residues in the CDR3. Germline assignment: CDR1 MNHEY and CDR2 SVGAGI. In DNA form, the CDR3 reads TGTGCCAGCAGTTACGGACAATTAGGAGGCTACACCTTC. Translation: CASSYGQLGGYTF.

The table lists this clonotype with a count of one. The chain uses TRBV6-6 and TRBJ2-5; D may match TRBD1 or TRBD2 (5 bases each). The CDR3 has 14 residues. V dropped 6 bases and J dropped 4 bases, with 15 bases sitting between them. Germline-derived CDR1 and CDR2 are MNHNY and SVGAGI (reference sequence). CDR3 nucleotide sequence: TGTGCCAGCAGGCCCGGGACCAAGGGAGAGACCCAGTACTTC. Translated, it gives CASRPGTKGETQYF.

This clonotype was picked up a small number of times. The DNA for the CDR3 is TGCGCCAGCAGCCACTACGGGGGGGACACTGAAGCTTTCTTT. This sequence encodes CASSHYGGDTEAFF. The chain joins TRBV5-1 to TRBJ1-1; maybe TRBD1 (5 bases). The germline V gene encodes CDR1 SGHRS and CDR2 YFSETQ. The length of the CDR3 is 14 residues. With 4 bases removed from V and 3 bases from J, the gap between germline ends came to 13 bases.

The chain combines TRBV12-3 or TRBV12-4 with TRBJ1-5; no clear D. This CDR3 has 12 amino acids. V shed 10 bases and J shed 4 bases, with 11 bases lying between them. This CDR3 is CAIGWGNQPQHF. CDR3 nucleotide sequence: TGTGCCATTGGATGGGGTAATCAGCCCCAGCATTTT.

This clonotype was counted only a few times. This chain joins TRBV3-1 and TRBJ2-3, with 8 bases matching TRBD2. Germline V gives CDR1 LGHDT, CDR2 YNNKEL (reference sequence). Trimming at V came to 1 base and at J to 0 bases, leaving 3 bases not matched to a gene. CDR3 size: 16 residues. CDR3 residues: CASSQGLAISTDTQYF. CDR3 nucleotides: TGTGCCAGCAGCCAAGGACTAGCGATCAGCACAGATACGCAGTATTTT.

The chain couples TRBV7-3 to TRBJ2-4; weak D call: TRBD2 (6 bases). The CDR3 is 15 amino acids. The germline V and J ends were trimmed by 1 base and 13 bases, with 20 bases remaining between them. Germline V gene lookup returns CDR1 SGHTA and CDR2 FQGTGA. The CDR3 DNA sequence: TGTGCCAGCAGCTTAAAATCGCGGGGCGCGGAGGCCCAGTACTTC. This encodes CASSLKSRGAEAQYF.

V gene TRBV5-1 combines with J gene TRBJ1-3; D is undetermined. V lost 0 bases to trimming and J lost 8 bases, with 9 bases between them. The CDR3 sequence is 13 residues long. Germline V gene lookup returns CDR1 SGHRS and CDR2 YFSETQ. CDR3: CASSLEGTDTIYF. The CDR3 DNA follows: TGCGCCAGCAGCTTGGAAGGTACAGACACCATATATTTT. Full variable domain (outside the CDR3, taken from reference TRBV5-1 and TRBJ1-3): KAGVTQTPRYLIKTRGQQVTLSCSPISGHRSVSWYQQTPGQGLQFLFEYFSETQRNKGNFPGRFSGRQFSNSRSEMNVSTLELGDSALYLCASSLEGTDTIYFGEGSWLTVV.

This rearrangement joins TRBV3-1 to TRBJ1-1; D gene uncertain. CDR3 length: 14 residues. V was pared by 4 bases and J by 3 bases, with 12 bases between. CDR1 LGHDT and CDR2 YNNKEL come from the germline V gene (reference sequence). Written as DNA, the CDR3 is TGTGCCAGCAGCCCACAGTCGATGGACACTGAAGCTTTCTTT. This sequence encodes CASSPQSMDTEAFF.

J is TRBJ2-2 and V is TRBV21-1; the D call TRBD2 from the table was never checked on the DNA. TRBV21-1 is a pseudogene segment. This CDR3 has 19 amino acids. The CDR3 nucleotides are TGTGCCAGCAGCACTCCCTTGACAGCGGGGGGGCCTAGGACCGGGGAGCTGTTTTTT. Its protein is CASSTPLTAGGPRTGELFF.

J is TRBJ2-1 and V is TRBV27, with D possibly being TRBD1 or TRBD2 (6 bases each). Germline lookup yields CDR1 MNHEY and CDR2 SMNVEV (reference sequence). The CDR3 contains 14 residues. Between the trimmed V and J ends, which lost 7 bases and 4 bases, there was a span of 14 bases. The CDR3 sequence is CASKGGVGYNEQFF. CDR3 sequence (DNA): TGTGCCAGCAAGGGGGGAGTGGGGTACAATGAGCAGTTCTTC.

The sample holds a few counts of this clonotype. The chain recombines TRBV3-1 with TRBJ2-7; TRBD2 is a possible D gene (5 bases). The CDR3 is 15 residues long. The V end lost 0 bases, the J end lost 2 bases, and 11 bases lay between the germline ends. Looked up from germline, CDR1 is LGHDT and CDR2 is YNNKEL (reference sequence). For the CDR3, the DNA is TGTGCCAGCAGCCAAGATGGTCTAGCTACCTACGAGCAGTACTTC. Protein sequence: CASSQDGLATYEQYF.

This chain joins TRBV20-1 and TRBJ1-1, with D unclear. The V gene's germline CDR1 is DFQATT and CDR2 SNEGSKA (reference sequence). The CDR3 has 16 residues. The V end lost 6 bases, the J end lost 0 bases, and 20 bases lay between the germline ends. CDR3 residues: CSAAEPTPMVNTEAFF. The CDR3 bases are TGCAGTGCCGCAGAACCGACCCCCATGGTGAACACTGAAGCTTTCTTT.

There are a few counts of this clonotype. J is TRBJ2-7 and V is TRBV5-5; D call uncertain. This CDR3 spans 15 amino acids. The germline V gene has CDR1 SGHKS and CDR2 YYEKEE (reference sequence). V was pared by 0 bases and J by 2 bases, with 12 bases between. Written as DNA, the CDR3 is TGTGCCAGCAGCTTGGCCACAGCTAATCCCTACGAGCAGTACTTC. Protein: CASSLATANPYEQYF.

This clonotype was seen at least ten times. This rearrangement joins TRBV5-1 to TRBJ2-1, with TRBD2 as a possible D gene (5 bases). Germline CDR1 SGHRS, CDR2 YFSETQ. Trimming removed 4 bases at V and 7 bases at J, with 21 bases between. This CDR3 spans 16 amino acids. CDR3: CASSATNGLRANEQFF. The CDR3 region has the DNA TGCGCCAGCAGCGCGACTAACGGTCTAAGGGCTAATGAGCAGTTCTTC.

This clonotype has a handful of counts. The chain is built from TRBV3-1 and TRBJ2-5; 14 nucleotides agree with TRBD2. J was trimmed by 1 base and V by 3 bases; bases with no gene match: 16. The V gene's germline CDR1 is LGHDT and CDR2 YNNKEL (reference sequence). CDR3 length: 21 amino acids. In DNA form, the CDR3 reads TGTGCCAGCAGCCAGAACCCGGGGGGGACTAGCGGGAGACGGCTCCAAGAGACCCAGTACTTC. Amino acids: CASSQNPGGTSGRRLQETQYF.

CDR3 DNA sequence: TGTGCCAGCAGCTATGGGTTAGCGGGAGCCTCGACCCAGTACTTC. This gives the protein CASSYGLAGASTQYF. This sequence joins TRBV7-9 and TRBJ2-5; 9 nucleotides line up with TRBD2. The CDR3 is 15 amino acids. Trimming removed 4 bases from V and 7 bases from J; junction bases left unmatched: 10. Germline CDR1 SEHNR, CDR2 FQNEAQ (reference sequence).

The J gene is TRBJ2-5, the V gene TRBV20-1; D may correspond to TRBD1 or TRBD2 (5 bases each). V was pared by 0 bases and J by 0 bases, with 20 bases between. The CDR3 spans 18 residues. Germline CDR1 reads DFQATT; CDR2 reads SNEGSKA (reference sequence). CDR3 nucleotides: TGCAGTGCTAGAGATTTGGCAGGGCGAAGAGGGTACCAAGAGACCCAGTACTTC. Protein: CSARDLAGRRGYQETQYF.